The 26 T cell receptor beta chains reported below all come from one sample, sequenced in a study of blood T cell repertoires in COVID-19. The protocol was immunoSEQ multiplex PCR, while the TCRdb copy is restricted to in-frame clones and leaves out a portion. Here the sample spans about 160,000 clones, 81% being singletons. Specimen: peripheral blood. These receptor sequences come from a man in his sixties with active or convalescent COVID-19.

CDR3 amino acids: CATSEPGQSYTGELFF. CDR3 in DNA: TGTGCCACCAGTGAGCCGGGACAGAGCTACACCGGGGAGCTGTTTTTT. The chain links TRBV24-1 to TRBJ2-2, with 7 bases lining up with TRBD1. The V gene's germline CDR1 is KGHDR and CDR2 SFDVKD. After removal of 4 bases from V and 3 bases from J, the junction contained 7 bases not matched to a gene. CDR3 length: 16 residues.

The rearrangement joins TRBV4-1 to TRBJ1-6; no firm D call. There are 17 residues in the CDR3. The germline V gene encodes CDR1 MGHRA and CDR2 YSYEKL. V was cut by 0 bases and J by 4 bases, with 13 bases left in between. CDR3 coding DNA: TGCGCCAGCAGCCAAGATCTAACGTCCGGGTATAATTCACCCCTCCACTTT. This translates into CASSQDLTSGYNSPLHF.

The rearrangement joins TRBV4-1 to TRBJ2-1, with 10 nucleotides matching TRBD1. This CDR3 has 16 amino acids. The trim removed 3 bases at V and 4 bases at J, leaving 6 bases unmatched. CDR1 and CDR2 from the germline V gene are MGHRA and YSYEKL. The CDR3 nucleotides are TGCGCCAGCAGCCACGGGACAGGGGCACGATACAATGAGCAGTTCTTC. Translated, it gives CASSHGTGARYNEQFF.

This chain joins TRBV3-1 (or the pseudogene TRBV3-2) and TRBJ1-1; TRBD1 matches at 12 bases. Germline values: CDR1 LGHDT, CDR2 YNNKEL (reference sequence). V lost 6 bases, J lost 6 bases, and 8 bases stayed unmatched. This CDR3 comprises 15 residues. The CDR3 sequence: CASRAPGQGASEAFF. The CDR3, as DNA: TGTGCCAGCAGGGCTCCGGGACAGGGGGCGTCTGAAGCTTTCTTT.

This chain uses TRBV28 with TRBJ1-6; D is perhaps TRBD1 (5 bases). With 6 bases removed from V and 7 bases from J, the gap between germline ends came to 22 bases. This CDR3 comprises 17 residues. Germline V gene data show CDR1 as MDHEN and CDR2 as SYDVKM. The CDR3 DNA reads as TGTGCCAGCAGCCTAGGTTTTACAGGCCTCTTCAATTCACCCCTCCACTTT. Translating it yields CASSLGFTGLFNSPLHF.

V gene TRBV6-6 combines with J gene TRBJ2-2, with TRBD1 identical over 9 bases. Germline CDR1 and CDR2: MNHNY and SVGAGI (reference sequence). The CDR3 has 15 residues. The junction had 4 bases not matched to a gene; V was cut back by 5 bases and J by 3 bases. In DNA form, the CDR3 reads TGTGCCAGCAGTCACGACAGGGGGGACACCGGGGAGCTGTTTTTT. It encodes CASSHDRGDTGELFF.

The count of this clone is one. The chain carries TRBV25-1 and TRBJ1-2; D is undetermined. CDR1 is MGHDK, CDR2 SYGVNS, per germline. CDR3 size: 14 residues. Trimming removed 6 bases at V and 4 bases at J, with 15 bases between. CDR3 sequence reads: CASSGPGKTYGYTF. DNA for the CDR3: TGTGCCAGCAGCGGCCCCGGGAAAACCTATGGCTACACCTTC.

The rearrangement joins TRBV28 to TRBJ1-2; 8 nucleotides match TRBD1. The CDR3 is made up of 15 amino acids. The germline V gene encodes CDR1 MDHEN and CDR2 SYDVKM. With V trimmed by 3 bases and J by 4 bases, 7 bases remained unmatched. CDR3 loop: CASSLPTGTGYGYTF. For the CDR3, the DNA is TGTGCCAGCAGTTTGCCCACCGGGACAGGCTATGGCTACACCTTC.

The rearrangement links TRBV10-2 to TRBJ1-3; D ambiguous. CDR3 length: 15 amino acids. Germline CDR1 reads WSHSY; CDR2 reads SAAADI. V lost 2 bases to trimming and J lost 0 bases, with 8 bases between them. CDR3 bases: TGCGCCAGCAGTGAGGCACTCGGCTCTGGAAACACCATATATTTT. Its protein is CASSEALGSGNTIYF.

The V and J genes are TRBV20-1 and TRBJ2-1; the D is unclear. Germline values: CDR1 DFQATT, CDR2 SNEGSKA (reference sequence). The V end lost 0 bases, the J end lost 8 bases, and 5 bases lay between the germline ends. There are 11 residues in the CDR3. In nucleotides, the CDR3 is TGCAGTGCTAGAGATTTCTATGAGCAGTTCTTC. This sequence encodes CSARDFYEQFF.

This clone was detected only a few times. The chain couples TRBV7-3 to TRBJ2-7, with 7 nucleotides matching TRBD2. CDR3 length: 15 amino acids. The V and J ends lost 2 bases and 2 bases, in that order; junction bases with no gene match: 6. Germline loops: CDR1 SGHTA, CDR2 FQGTGA. CDR3 region: CASSLGRSGAYEQYF. The CDR3 DNA follows: TGTGCCAGCAGCTTAGGGAGGAGCGGGGCCTACGAGCAGTACTTC. Filled out from reference TRBV7-3 and TRBJ2-7, the complete variable domain reads GAGVSQTPSNKVTEKGKYVELRCDPISGHTALYWYRQSLGQGPEFLIYFQGTGAADDSGLPNDRFFAVRPEGSVSTLKIQRTERGDSAVYLCASSLGRSGAYEQYFGPGTRLTVT.

This chain links TRBV5-6 with TRBJ1-5, with 7 bases aligning to TRBD1. CDR3 length: 14 amino acids. The V and J ends lost 0 bases and 9 bases, in that order; junction bases with no gene match: 6. Per the germline V gene, CDR1 is SGHDT and CDR2 is YYEEEE. In DNA form, the CDR3 reads TGTGCCAGCAGCTTGGCTGCAGGGGGTCGGCCCCAGCATTTT. It encodes CASSLAAGGRPQHF.

The chain joins TRBV3-1 (or the pseudogene TRBV3-2) to TRBJ2-5, with a weak D call TRBD2 (7 bases). This CDR3 spans 14 amino acids. The germline V gene has CDR1 LGHDT and CDR2 YNNKEL (reference sequence). Deletions cut 3 bases from V and 5 bases from J, with 13 bases between. The CDR3 region is CASSHGGLRETQYF. The CDR3 DNA is TGTGCCAGCAGCCACGGGGGGCTTAGGGAGACCCAGTACTTC.

V usage is TRBV7-3 and J usage is TRBJ1-1, with TRBD1 matching over 10 bases. This CDR3 comprises 14 residues. Germline assignment: CDR1 SGHTA and CDR2 FQGTGA. J gave up 4 bases and V 3 bases, and 2 bases lay outside the gene matches. CDR3 bases: TGTGCCAGCAGCTTGGACAGGGGGGCCACTGAAGCTTTCTTT. Translating gives CASSLDRGATEAFF.

V and J are TRBV6-5 and TRBJ2-1, with TRBD2 matching over 11 bases. This CDR3 region has 15 residues. Germline trimming cut 4 bases from V and 5 bases from J; bases unmatched to any gene: 4. Per germline, CDR1 MNHEY and CDR2 SVGAGI. The CDR3 region is CASSLLAGANNEQFF. Written as DNA, the CDR3 is TGTGCCAGCAGTTTACTAGCGGGAGCCAACAATGAGCAGTTCTTC.

The rearrangement links TRBV27 to TRBJ2-1, with 7 positions matching TRBD2. V lost 5 bases and J lost 1; bases outside the gene matches: 5. The CDR3 totals 15 residues. Looked up from germline, CDR1 is MNHEY and CDR2 is SMNVEV (reference sequence). CDR3 amino acids: CASSPNSGSYNEQFF. In DNA, the CDR3 is TGTGCCAGCAGTCCAAATAGCGGGTCCTACAATGAGCAGTTCTTC.

The V gene is TRBV28, the J gene TRBJ2-1, with 11 positions matching TRBD2. V was pared by 3 bases and J by 7 bases, with 14 bases of the junction left unmatched. This CDR3 comprises 18 residues. Germline V gene data show CDR1 as MDHEN and CDR2 as SYDVKM. The DNA for the CDR3 is TGTGCCAGCAGTTTCCCGGTGGTAGCGGGAGGGCCTGGAAATGAGCAGTTCTTC. Translated: CASSFPVVAGGPGNEQFF.

In this sample, this clone turned up once. The rearrangement links TRBV6-6 to TRBJ2-7; 11 nucleotides align to TRBD1. Germline CDR1 and CDR2: MNHNY and SVGAGI (reference sequence). The V gene end was trimmed by 6 bases and the J gene end by 5 bases; junction bases not matched to a gene: 3. The CDR3 totals 13 residues. The DNA for the CDR3 is TGTGCCAGCAGAGGACAGGGGGCCAACGAGCAGTACTTC. It encodes CASRGQGANEQYF.

This rearrangement joins TRBV7-9 to TRBJ2-6; 7 bases fit TRBD1. Germline trimming cut 4 bases from V and 0 bases from J; bases unmatched to any gene: 12. CDR3 length: 19 residues. Per germline, CDR1 SEHNR and CDR2 FQNEAQ (reference sequence). The CDR3 coding sequence is TGTGCCAGCAGCTCCTTCGTTTTGACAGGGCCCTCTGGGGCCAACGTCCTGACTTTC. Translating gives CASSSFVLTGPSGANVLTF.

The V gene is TRBV28, the J gene TRBJ2-7, with 9 bases identical to TRBD1. Germline V gene sequence: CDR1 MDHEN, CDR2 SYDVKM. The junction had 9 bases not matched to a gene; V was cut back by 2 bases and J by 1 base. This CDR3 has 17 residues. CDR3 bases: TGTGCCAGCAGTTTAGTGGGATCCGGGACAGGGTCCTACGAGCAGTACTTC. This translates into CASSLVGSGTGSYEQYF.

The chain joins TRBV5-4 to TRBJ2-7; 7 bases match TRBD1. V dropped 4 bases and J dropped 2; count of bases not matched to a gene: 9. Germline CDR1 SGHNT, CDR2 YYREEE (reference sequence). The CDR3 runs 15 residues. The CDR3 DNA reads TGTGCCAGCAGCCCAACACCGACAGGGACCTACGAGCAGTACTTC. It specifies CASSPTPTGTYEQYF.

The V call is TRBV19, the J call TRBJ1-4; maybe TRBD1 (6 bases). V lost 10 bases, J lost 0 bases, and 21 bases lay in between. Germline V CDR1 and CDR2: LNHDA, SQIVND (reference sequence). This CDR3 has 17 amino acids. The CDR3 spells CATSLGAGVTTNEKLFF. In nucleotides, the CDR3 is TGTGCCACCTCTTTAGGTGCAGGGGTTACAACTAATGAAAAACTGTTTTTT.

The chain employs TRBV25-1 and TRBJ2-7; 8 nucleotides agree with TRBD1. Germline V gene data show CDR1 as MGHDK and CDR2 as SYGVNS. J lost 5 bases, V lost 3 bases, and 6 bases had no gene match. The CDR3 is 14 residues long. CDR3 sequence reads: CASSDLRTGHEQYF. Written as DNA, the CDR3 is TGTGCCAGCAGTGACCTCCGGACAGGGCACGAGCAGTACTTC.

This chain connects TRBV5-1 to TRBJ2-5; 10 bases map to TRBD1. The CDR3 has 18 amino acids. From germline, CDR1 is SGHRS and CDR2 YFSETQ. Trimming took 4 bases from V and 2 from J; bases not matched to a gene: 14. The CDR3 is CASSPYIRTGGLQETQYF. In nucleotides, the CDR3 is TGCGCCAGCAGCCCCTACATTCGGACAGGGGGGTTACAAGAGACCCAGTACTTC.

This chain uses TRBV28 with TRBJ1-5, with 7 bases identical to TRBD1. Germline lookup yields CDR1 MDHEN and CDR2 SYDVKM. The CDR3 has 15 residues. Trimming took 3 bases from V and 0 from J; bases not matched to a gene: 2. The CDR3 nucleotides read TGTGCCAGCAGTTTCGGACAGGTTAGCAATCAGCCCCAGCATTTT. This gives the protein CASSFGQVSNQPQHF.

This clone has just one count. The chain combines TRBV7-9 with TRBJ2-5; D possibly corresponds to TRBD1 (5 bases). V lost 3 bases, J lost 5 bases, and 13 bases lay in between. Germline lookup yields CDR1 SEHNR and CDR2 FQNEAQ (reference sequence). There are 14 residues in the CDR3. For the CDR3, the DNA is TGTGCCAGCAGCTTGTCTTCAGGGCTTGAGACCCAGTACTTC. This sequence encodes CASSLSSGLETQYF.